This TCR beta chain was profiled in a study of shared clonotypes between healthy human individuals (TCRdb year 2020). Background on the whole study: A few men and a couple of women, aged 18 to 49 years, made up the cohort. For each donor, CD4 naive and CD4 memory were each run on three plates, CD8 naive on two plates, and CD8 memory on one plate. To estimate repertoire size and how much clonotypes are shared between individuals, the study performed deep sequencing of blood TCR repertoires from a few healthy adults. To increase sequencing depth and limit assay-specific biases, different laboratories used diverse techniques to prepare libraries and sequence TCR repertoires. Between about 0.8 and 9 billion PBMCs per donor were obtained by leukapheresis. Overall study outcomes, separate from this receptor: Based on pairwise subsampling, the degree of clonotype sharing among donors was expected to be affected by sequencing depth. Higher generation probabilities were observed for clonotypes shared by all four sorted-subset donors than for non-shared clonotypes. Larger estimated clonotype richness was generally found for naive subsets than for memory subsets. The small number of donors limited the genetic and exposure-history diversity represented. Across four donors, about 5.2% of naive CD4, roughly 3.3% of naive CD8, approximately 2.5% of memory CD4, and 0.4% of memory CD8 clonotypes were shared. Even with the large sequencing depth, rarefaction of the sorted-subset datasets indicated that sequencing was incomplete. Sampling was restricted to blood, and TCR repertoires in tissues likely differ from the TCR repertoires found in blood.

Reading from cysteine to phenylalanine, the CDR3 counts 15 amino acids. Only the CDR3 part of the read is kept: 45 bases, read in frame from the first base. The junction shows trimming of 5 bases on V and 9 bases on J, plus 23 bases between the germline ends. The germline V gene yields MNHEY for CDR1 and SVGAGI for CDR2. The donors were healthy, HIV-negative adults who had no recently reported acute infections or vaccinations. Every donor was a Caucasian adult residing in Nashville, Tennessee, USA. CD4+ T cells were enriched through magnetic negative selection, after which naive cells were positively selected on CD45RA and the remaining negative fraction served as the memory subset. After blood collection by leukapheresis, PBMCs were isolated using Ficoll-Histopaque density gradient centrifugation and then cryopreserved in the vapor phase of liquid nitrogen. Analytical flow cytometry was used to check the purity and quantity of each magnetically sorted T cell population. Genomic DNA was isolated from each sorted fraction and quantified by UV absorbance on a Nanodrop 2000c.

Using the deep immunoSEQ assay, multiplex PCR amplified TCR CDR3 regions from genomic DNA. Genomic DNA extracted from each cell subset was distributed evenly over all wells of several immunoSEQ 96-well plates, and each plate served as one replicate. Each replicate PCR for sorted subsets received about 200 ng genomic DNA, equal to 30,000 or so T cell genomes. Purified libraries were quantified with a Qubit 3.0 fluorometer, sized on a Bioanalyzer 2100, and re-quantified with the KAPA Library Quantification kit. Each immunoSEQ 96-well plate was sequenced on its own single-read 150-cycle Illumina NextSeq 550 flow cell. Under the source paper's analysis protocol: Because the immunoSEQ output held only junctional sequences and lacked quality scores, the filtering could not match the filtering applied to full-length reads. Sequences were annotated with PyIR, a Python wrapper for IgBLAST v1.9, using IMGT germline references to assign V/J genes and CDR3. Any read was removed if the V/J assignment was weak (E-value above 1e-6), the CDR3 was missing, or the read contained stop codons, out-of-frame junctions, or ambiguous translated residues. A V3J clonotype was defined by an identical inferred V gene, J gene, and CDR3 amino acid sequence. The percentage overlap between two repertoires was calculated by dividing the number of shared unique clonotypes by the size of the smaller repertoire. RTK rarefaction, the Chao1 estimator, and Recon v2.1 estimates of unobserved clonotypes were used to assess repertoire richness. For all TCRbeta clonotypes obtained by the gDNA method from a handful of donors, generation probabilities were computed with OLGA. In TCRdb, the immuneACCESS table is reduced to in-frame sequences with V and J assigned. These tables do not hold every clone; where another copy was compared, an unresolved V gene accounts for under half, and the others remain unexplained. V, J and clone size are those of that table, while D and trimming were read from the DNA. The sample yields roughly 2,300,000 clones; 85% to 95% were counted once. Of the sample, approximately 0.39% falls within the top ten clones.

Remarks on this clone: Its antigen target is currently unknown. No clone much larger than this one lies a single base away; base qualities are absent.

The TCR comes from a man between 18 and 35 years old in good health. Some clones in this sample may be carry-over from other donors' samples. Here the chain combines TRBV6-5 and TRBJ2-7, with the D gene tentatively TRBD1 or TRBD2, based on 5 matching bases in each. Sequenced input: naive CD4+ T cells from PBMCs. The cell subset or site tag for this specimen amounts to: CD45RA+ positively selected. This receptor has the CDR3 CASSPSGPGKVGQYF. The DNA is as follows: TGTGCCAGCAGTCCATCAGGGCCGGGAAAGGTCGGGCAGTACTTC.